Listed below are T cell receptor beta chains from one sample, sequenced in a study of tumor and adjacent non-tumor tissue in lung cancer. Each CDR3 protein gets one entry after TCRdb re-called the multiplex PCR reads with MiXCR. The sample includes some 200,000 distinct CDR3 sequences, 70% to 75% seen only once; the top ten take about 23%. The sample consisted of lung tumor tissue. These receptors originate from a man aged 55 to 70 with non-small cell lung cancer. Both conserved end residues are part of each CDR3. A D gene is named only where the DNA matches it firmly. Some rows mark clone size as missing; the rest say once, few, many or name a class of expanded clone.

abundance	v_gene	j_gene	d_gene	CDR3aa	CDR3nt
few	TRBV6-6	TRBJ1-1	NA	CASSNRVSTEAFF	TGTGCCAGCAGTAACAGGGTAAGCACTGAAGCTTTCTTT
NA	TRBV20-1	TRBJ2-7	NA	CNARGDLGYEQYF	TGCAATGCTAGAGGGGACTTGGGCTACGAGCAGTACTTC
many	TRBV5-5	TRBJ2-3	TRBD1	CASSRGQADTQYF	TGTGCCAGCAGCCGCGGACAGGCCGATACGCAGTATTTT
NA	TRBV4-3	TRBJ2-7	TRBD2	CASSLGGGTSGGGLSYEQYF	TGTGCTAGCAGCCTCGGAGGAGGGACTAGCGGGGGGGGGCTCTCCTACGAGCAGTACTTC
few	TRBV6-1	TRBJ2-7	TRBD1	CASSEWDRGQSGGWNEQYF	TGTGCCAGCAGTGAGTGGGACAGGGGGCAGTCGGGAGGTTGGAACGAGCAGTACTTC
NA	TRBV20-1	TRBJ1-6	TRBD1	CRARSDGDSYNSPLHF	TGCAGAGCTAGATCCGACGGGGACAGCTATAATTCACCCCTCCACTTT
many	TRBV20-1	TRBJ2-7	NA	CSASLRLNVNYEQYF	TGCAGTGCTAGCCTTCGACTCAATGTGAACTACGAGCAGTACTTC
NA	TRBV6-6	TRBJ2-2	TRBD1	CASNKHPGQGSLAGELFF	TGTGCCAGCAACAAACATCCGGGACAGGGGTCCCTGGCCGGGGAGCTGTTTTTT
many	TRBV20-1	TRBJ2-1	TRBD2	CSARLAGRNEQFF	TGCAGTGCTAGACTAGCGGGGAGGAATGAGCAGTTCTTC
NA	TRBV20-1	TRBJ2-1	TRBD2	CSAPPVISGGDGQFF	TGCAGTGCGCCCCCCGTGATTAGCGGGGGGGACGGGCAGTTCTTC
NA	TRBV11-1	TRBJ2-1	NA	CASSLIVWGNEQFF	TGTGCCAGCAGCTTGATAGTGTGGGGCAATGAGCAGTTCTTC
NA	TRBV11-2	TRBJ2-3	TRBD2	CASSFFLAVADTHYF	TGTGCTAGCAGCTTTTTCCTAGCGGTGGCAGATACACACTATTTT
NA	TRBV11-3	TRBJ2-1	NA	CASGQRLVLNEQFF	TGTGCCAGCGGCCAGAGACTAGTCTTGAATGAGCAGTTCTTC
NA	TRBV5-1	TRBJ1-1	TRBD1	CASSSQGVTEAFF	TGCGCCAGCAGCTCGCAGGGGGTCACTGAAGCTTTCTTT
NA	TRBV6-5	TRBJ2-3	TRBD2	CTSSLAGNQPQYF	TGTACCAGCAGTTTAGCGGGAAATCAGCCCCAGTATTTT
NA	TRBV12-3/TRBV12-4	TRBJ2-6	NA	CASCPGTLFSGANVPTF	TGTGCCAGCTGTCCCGGGACCCTTTTCTCTGGGGCCAACGTCCCGACTTTC
once	TRBV11-3	TRBJ2-1	NA	CVSSRPKGGNEKFF	TGTGTCAGCAGCCGACCTAAGGGCGGCAATGAGAAGTTCTTC
few	TRBV6-5	TRBJ1-1	NA	CASSYARGALRTEAFF	TGTGCCAGCAGTTACGCCAGGGGAGCTCTGAGAACTGAAGCTTTCTTT
NA	TRBV4-2	TRBJ2-3	TRBD2	CGSSPTSGMVDTQYF	TGTGGCAGCAGCCCGACTAGCGGGATGGTAGATACGCAGTATTTT
once	TRBV12-5	TRBJ2-1	NA	CASGLSSGEVHEKLF	TGTGCTAGTGGTTTGTCCTCTGGGGAGGTCCATGAGAAGCTCTTC
NA	TRBV7-9	TRBJ1-2	NA	CASSSWELYGYTF	TGTGCCAGCAGCTCATGGGAACTCTATGGCTACACCTTC
few	TRBV28	TRBJ1-2	TRBD1	CASSFSQGAGHYGYTF	TGCGCCAGCAGTTTCTCCCAGGGGGCGGGCCACTATGGCTACACCTTC
NA	TRBV12-3/TRBV12-4	TRBJ2-1	TRBD1	CASTLRDRPHKQFF	TGTGCCAGCACCCTCCGGGACAGGCCCCATAAGCAGTTCTTC
NA	TRBV5-4	TRBJ1-2	TRBD1	CASSFLQGSNYGYIF	TGTGCCAGCAGCTTTTTACAGGGGAGCAACTATGGCTACATCTTC
once	TRBV7-2	TRBJ2-7	TRBD1	CASSLAGTGVWNEQYF	TGTGCCAGCAGCTTAGCCGGGACAGGGGTCTGGAACGAGCAGTACTTC
NA	TRBV11-2	TRBJ1-2	NA	CTISLSRGEFYGYTF	TGTACCATCAGCTTAAGTCGGGGAGAATTCTATGGCTACACCTTC
NA	TRBV20-1	TRBJ1-1	TRBD1	CSAGGTGATFEAFF	TGCAGTGCTGGGGGGACAGGGGCGACTTTTGAAGCTTTCTTT
NA	TRBV4-1	TRBJ1-2	NA	CASSQDTKYGSTF	TGCGCCAGCAGCCAAGATACCAAATATGGCTCCACCTTC
NA	TRBV28	TRBJ2-2	TRBD2	CASKLDLAGSSFRTGELFF	TGTGCCAGCAAGCTTGATCTAGCGGGTTCTTCATTCCGGACCGGGGAGCTGTTTTTT
once	TRBV5-4	TRBJ2-5	NA	CASSLLQGEQETQYF	TGTGCCAGCAGCTTGTTGCAGGGTGAACAAGAGACCCAGTACTTC
few	TRBV5-5	TRBJ2-3	TRBD2	CASSFSGSTDTQYF	TGTGCCAGCAGCTTTAGCGGGAGTACAGATACGCAGTATTTT
NA	TRBV20-1	TRBJ2-3	NA	CSGRGRTLTATQYF	TGCAGTGGCAGGGGACGCACCCTCACAGCTACGCAGTACTTT
NA	TRBV11-2	TRBJ2-6	NA	CASSPICGANTLTF	TGTGCCAGCAGTCCTATCTGTGGGGCCAACACTCTGACTTTC
once	TRBV29-1	TRBJ2-5	TRBD2	CSTMGRAGEEETQYF	TGCAGCACCATGGGGAGAGCGGGAGAAGAAGAGACCCAGTACTTC
NA	TRBV5-1	TRBJ1-2	NA	CASSLTLANYGYTF	TGCGCCAGCAGCTTAACACTAGCTAACTATGGCTACACCTTC
many	TRBV20-1	TRBJ2-3	NA	CSAGPGGPRSDTQYF	TGCAGTGCTGGGCCGGGGGGCCCACGATCAGATACGCAGTATTTT
many	TRBV20-1	TRBJ2-7	NA	CSARLSPSDEQYF	TGCAGTGCTAGACTCTCCCCTAGCGACGAGCAGTACTTC
NA	TRBV5-6	TRBJ2-2	TRBD2	CASSSAGGLTGELFF	TGTGCCAGCAGCTCAGCGGGAGGGCTAACCGGGGAGCTGTTTTTT
NA	TRBV30	TRBJ2-4	NA	CVWSEQGRRYF	TGTGTCTGGAGTGAACAGGGCAGGCGGTACTTC